The 21 T cell receptor beta chains listed next were all sequenced from one sample in a study of T-cell memory formation after mild COVID-19. TCRdb reprocessed the 5' RACE reads with MiXCR, giving one entry per CDR3 protein. The sample lists 530,000 or so distinct CDR3 sequences; 15% to 20% were seen once. The sample consisted of PBMCs or a T cell subset sorted from them (not recorded which). These receptors originate from an adult woman who had mild COVID-19 (a few samples of this study predate the infection). Cell type and time point are not known.

In its sample, this clonotype was seen a few times. The chain uses TRBV20-1 and TRBJ2-3; D remains unclear. The V gene's germline CDR1 is DFQATT and CDR2 SNEGSKA (reference sequence). The V gene lost 7 bases and the J gene lost 0 bases, with 8 bases spanning the gap. The CDR3 contains 12 residues. The CDR3 DNA reads TGCAGTGTACTATCGAGCACAGATACGCAGTATTTT. Protein: CSVLSSTDTQYF.

The chain is built from TRBV7-9 and TRBJ2-3; D gene unclear. Trimming stripped 7 bases from V and 7 bases from J, with 3 bases between. Germline CDR1 and CDR2: SEHNR and FQNEAQ (reference sequence). This CDR3 has 9 residues. CDR3 sequence (DNA): TGTGCCAGCACGAATACGCAGTATTTT. Protein sequence: CASTNTQYF.

This clonotype turned up a few times. The V and J genes are TRBV4-1 and TRBJ2-3; 9 bases match TRBD1. The CDR3 sequence is 17 residues long. The germline gives CDR1 MGHRA, CDR2 YSYEKL. Unmatched junction bases numbered 7, after V lost 0 bases and J lost 3 bases. The CDR3: CASSQEFTGQGTDTQYF. For the CDR3, the DNA is TGCGCCAGCAGCCAAGAGTTTACAGGACAGGGGACAGATACGCAGTATTTT.

This clonotype appeared a few times. V usage is TRBV6-2 or TRBV6-3 and J usage is TRBJ2-1; no firm D call. CDR1 and CDR2 from the germline V gene are MNHEY and SVGEGT. The length of the CDR3 is 12 residues. V was trimmed by 8 bases and J by 5 bases, leaving 10 bases between them. CDR3 sequence reads: CASRQVDNEQFF. In nucleotides, the CDR3 is TGTGCCAGCCGTCAGGTGGACAATGAGCAGTTCTTC.

This clonotype was counted only a few times. V and J are TRBV6-2 or TRBV6-3 and TRBJ2-1; D might be TRBD2 (5 bases). V was shortened by 6 bases and J by 12 bases, with 15 bases between the two germline ends. The CDR3 length is 12 residues. Germline assignment: CDR1 MNHEY and CDR2 SVGEGT. The CDR3 protein is CASSPVWLAQFF. CDR3 DNA sequence: TGTGCCAGCAGCCCTGTCTGGCTAGCGCAGTTCTTC.

For this clonotype: An end of the junction differs from the germline gene, which may be a read error. This chain joins TRBV20-1 and TRBJ1-5; D gene uncertain. CDR1 is DFQATT and CDR2 is SNEGSKA in the germline V gene (reference sequence). This CDR3 is built from 16 residues. The CDR3 region has the DNA TGCAGTGCTAGGGTAGGAGCCAGCGACCTCAATCAGACCCAGCATTTT. It codes for CSARVGASDLNQTQHF.

The rearrangement uses TRBV7-3 and TRBJ2-3, with 14 bases fitting TRBD2. This CDR3 is built from 17 residues. Per germline, CDR1 SGHTA and CDR2 FQGTGA. J lost 2 bases, V lost 5 bases, and 6 bases had no gene match. The CDR3 DNA follows: TGTGCCAGCAGCGTCCGGACTAGCGGGGGGTCCACAGATACGCAGTATTTT. This sequence encodes CASSVRTSGGSTDTQYF.

The table lists this clonotype with a few counts. This chain links TRBV5-1 with TRBJ1-1, with 7 bases identical to TRBD1. This CDR3 comprises 13 residues. Germline lookup yields CDR1 SGHRS and CDR2 YFSETQ. Germline trimming cut 3 bases from V and 7 bases from J; bases unmatched to any gene: 6. CDR3 DNA: TGCGCCAGCAGCTCAGACAGGGATTTTGAAGCTTTCTTT. It translates to CASSSDRDFEAFF.

This clonotype was recorded once. V and J are TRBV7-9 and TRBJ1-2; possible D gene TRBD1, 6 bases. Germline V CDR1 and CDR2: SEHNR, FQNEAQ (reference sequence). V dropped 3 bases and J dropped 2 bases, with 10 bases sitting between them. The CDR3 has 14 amino acids. Here the CDR3 DNA reads TGTGCCAGCAGCTTCCACAGGGAGAACTATGGCTACACCTTC. Translating gives CASSFHRENYGYTF.

This clonotype was counted a few times. This chain joins TRBV11-3 and TRBJ2-1; TRBD1 is a possible D gene (5 bases). Germline assignment: CDR1 SGHNT and CDR2 YENEEA. CDR3 length: 11 residues. The ends were cut back, 6 bases at V and 8 bases at J, with 8 bases in the middle. The CDR3 region has the DNA TGTGCCAGCAGGCAGGGCCATGAGCAGTTCTTC. This sequence encodes CASRQGHEQFF.

V and J are TRBV18 and TRBJ1-1; D perhaps matches TRBD1 (6 bases). V lost 5 bases to trimming and J lost 10 bases, with 14 bases between them. Looked up from germline, CDR1 is KGHSH and CDR2 is LQKENI. The CDR3 covers 12 residues. The CDR3 DNA reads as TGTGCCAGCTCAGGGGGCCCGGAGGGAGCTTTCTTT. Amino acid sequence: CASSGGPEGAFF.

This sequence joins TRBV5-1 and TRBJ2-7; maybe TRBD2 (5 bases). V was trimmed by 0 bases and J by 0 bases, leaving 10 bases between them. The CDR3 has 15 amino acids. Looked up from germline, CDR1 is SGHRS and CDR2 is YFSETQ. CDR3 DNA: TGCGCCAGCAGCTTGGTCCGGGGAAGCTCCTACGAGCAGTACTTC. Its protein product is CASSLVRGSSYEQYF.

This clonotype showed up just a few times. This sequence joins TRBV4-2 and TRBJ2-7, with a tentative D call TRBD2 (6 bases). Trimming took 1 base from V and 5 from J, leaving 9 bases between them. The CDR3 has 13 residues. Germline CDR1 is LGHNA and CDR2 is YNFKEQ. CDR3 DNA sequence: TGTGCCAGCAGCCAAGGCGGAGGGGACGAGCAGTACTTC. Its translation is CASSQGGGDEQYF.

The rearrangement joins TRBV20-1 to TRBJ2-3; 8 nucleotides line up with TRBD2. Germline V gives CDR1 DFQATT, CDR2 SNEGSKA (reference sequence). Trimming took 3 bases from V and 3 from J; bases not matched to a gene: 5. The CDR3 is made up of 14 amino acids. The CDR3 sequence: CSARGAGATDTQYF. The CDR3 bases are TGCAGTGCTAGGGGAGCGGGAGCTACAGATACGCAGTATTTT.

The chain has TRBV27 and TRBJ1-1; no firm D call. This CDR3 comprises 14 residues. Trimming took off 4 bases at V and 2 bases at J, with 11 bases between the two ends. CDR1 and CDR2 (germline): MNHEY, SMNVEV (reference sequence). The CDR3 nucleotides read TGTGCCAGCAGTTATGGGGTAACCAACACTGAAGCTTTCTTT. Protein product: CASSYGVTNTEAFF.

This chain uses TRBV24-1 with TRBJ2-7, with D maybe TRBD1 (6 bases). The CDR3 consists of 16 residues. Between the trimmed V and J ends, which lost 5 bases and 2 bases, there was a span of 18 bases. Germline V gives CDR1 KGHDR, CDR2 SFDVKD. The CDR3 DNA sequence: TGTGCCACCAGTGCCAAAATCGACAGGACCCCCTACGAGCAGTACTTC. It codes for CATSAKIDRTPYEQYF.

This clonotype was detected only a few times. The rearrangement uses TRBV12-3 or TRBV12-4 and TRBJ1-5, with 8 bases aligning to TRBD1. Trimming at V came to 5 bases and at J to 3 bases, leaving 9 bases not matched to a gene. The CDR3 extends over 16 amino acids. The CDR3 spells CASSGQGGLINQPQHF. In DNA form, the CDR3 reads TGTGCCAGCAGTGGACAGGGTGGACTGATCAATCAGCCCCAGCATTTT.

This chain links TRBV6-1 with TRBJ2-7, with 8 bases that match TRBD2. The CDR3 extends over 15 amino acids. In germline, CDR1 is MNHNS, CDR2 SASEGT. V was clipped by 1 base and J by 5 bases; unmatched bases: 7. The DNA for the CDR3 is TGTGCCAGCAGTGAAGGCCCGGGAGGGCCCCACGAGCAGTACTTC. It translates to CASSEGPGGPHEQYF.

This chain uses TRBV20-1 with TRBJ1-5, with TRBD1 matching 9 bases. V gave up 1 base and J gave up 7 bases; unmatched junction bases: 17. Germline assignment: CDR1 DFQATT and CDR2 SNEGSKA (reference sequence). This CDR3 spans 18 amino acids. The chain's CDR3 is CSARVSGQGFPAMQPQHF. The DNA of the CDR3 is TGCAGTGCTAGAGTGTCGGGACAGGGATTCCCGGCCATGCAGCCCCAGCATTTT.

This clonotype has more than one count but fewer than ten. Because the CDR3 is missing its conserved closing phenylalanine or tryptophan, this is likely a read error. The chain carries TRBV3-1 and TRBJ2-7; D not certain. With 1 base removed from V and 2 bases from J, the gap between germline ends came to 3 bases. Per the germline V gene, CDR1 is LGHDT and CDR2 is YNNKEL (reference sequence). The CDR3 has 12 residues. The CDR3: CASSQGTYEQYY. CDR3 coding DNA: TGTGCCAGCAGCCAAGGGACCTACGAGCAGTACTAC.

Only a few counts were recorded for this clonotype. The V gene is TRBV7-8, the J gene TRBJ1-1; the D is unclear. Germline V gives CDR1 SGHVS, CDR2 FQNEAQ. V gave up 5 bases and J gave up 1 base, with 11 bases separating them. The CDR3 runs 14 residues. The CDR3 DNA reads as TGTGCCAGCAGCGACGCACGGTGGAACACTGAAGCTTTCTTT. As protein: CASSDARWNTEAFF. The full variable domain, its missing parts supplied by reference TRBV7-8 and TRBJ1-1, is GAGVSQSPRYKVAKRGQDVALRCDPISGHVSLFWYQQALGQGPEFLTYFQNEAQLDKSGLPSDRFFAERPEGSVSTLKIQRTQQEDSAVYLCASSDARWNTEAFFGQGTRLTVV.